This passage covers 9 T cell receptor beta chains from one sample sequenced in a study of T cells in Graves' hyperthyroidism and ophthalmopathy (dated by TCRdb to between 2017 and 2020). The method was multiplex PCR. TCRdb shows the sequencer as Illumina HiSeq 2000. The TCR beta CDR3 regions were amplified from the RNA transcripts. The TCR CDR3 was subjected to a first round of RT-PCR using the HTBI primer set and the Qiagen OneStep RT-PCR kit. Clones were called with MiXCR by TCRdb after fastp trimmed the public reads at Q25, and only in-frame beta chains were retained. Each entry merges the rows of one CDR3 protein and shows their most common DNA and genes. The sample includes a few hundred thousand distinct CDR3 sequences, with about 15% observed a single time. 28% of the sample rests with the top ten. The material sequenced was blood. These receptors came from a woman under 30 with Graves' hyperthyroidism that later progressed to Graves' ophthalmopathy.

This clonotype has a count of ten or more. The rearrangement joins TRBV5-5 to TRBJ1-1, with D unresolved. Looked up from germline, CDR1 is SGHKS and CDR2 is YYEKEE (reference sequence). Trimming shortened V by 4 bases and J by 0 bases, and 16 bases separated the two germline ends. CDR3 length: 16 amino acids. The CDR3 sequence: CASSPHTGTMNTEAFF. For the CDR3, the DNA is TGTGCCAGCAGCCCCCACACCGGTACCATGAACACTGAAGCTTTCTTT.

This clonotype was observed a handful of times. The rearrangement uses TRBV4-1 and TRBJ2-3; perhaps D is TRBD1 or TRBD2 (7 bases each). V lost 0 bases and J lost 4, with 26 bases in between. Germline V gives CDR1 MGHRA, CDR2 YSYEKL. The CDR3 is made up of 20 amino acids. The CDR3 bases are TGCGCCAGCAGCCAAGATGGACCAGGGGGGAGGCGGGAGATCTCAGATACGCAGTATTTT. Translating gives CASSQDGPGGRREISDTQYF.

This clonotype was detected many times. CDR3 loop: CASSQERRGTGTEAFF. CDR3 DNA: TGCGCCAGCAGCCAAGAGAGAAGGGGGACGGGCACTGAAGCTTTCTTT. The chain couples TRBV4-1 to TRBJ1-1; the D gene is possibly TRBD1 (6 bases). Germline V gene lookup returns CDR1 MGHRA and CDR2 YSYEKL. Trimming stripped 0 bases from V and 4 bases from J, with 15 bases between. The CDR3 totals 16 residues.

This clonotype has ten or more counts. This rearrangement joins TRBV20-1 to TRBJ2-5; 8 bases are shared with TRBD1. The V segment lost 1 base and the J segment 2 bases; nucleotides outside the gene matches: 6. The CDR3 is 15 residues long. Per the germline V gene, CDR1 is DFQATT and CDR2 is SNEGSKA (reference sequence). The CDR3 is CSARGTGRLQETQYF. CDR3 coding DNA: TGCAGTGCTAGAGGGACAGGGCGCCTACAAGAGACCCAGTACTTC.

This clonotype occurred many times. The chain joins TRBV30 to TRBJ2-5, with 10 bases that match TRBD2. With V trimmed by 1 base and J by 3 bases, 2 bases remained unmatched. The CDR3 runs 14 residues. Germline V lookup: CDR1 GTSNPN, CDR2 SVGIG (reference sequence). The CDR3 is CAWSALAGEETQYF. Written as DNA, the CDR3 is TGTGCCTGGAGTGCGCTAGCGGGAGAAGAGACCCAGTACTTC. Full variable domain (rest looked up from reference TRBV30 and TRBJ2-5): SQTIHQWPATLVQPVGSPLSLECTVEGTSNPNLYWYRQAAGRGLQLLFYSVGIGQISSEVPQNLSASRPQDRQFILSSKKLLLSDSGFYLCAWSALAGEETQYFGPGTRLLVL.

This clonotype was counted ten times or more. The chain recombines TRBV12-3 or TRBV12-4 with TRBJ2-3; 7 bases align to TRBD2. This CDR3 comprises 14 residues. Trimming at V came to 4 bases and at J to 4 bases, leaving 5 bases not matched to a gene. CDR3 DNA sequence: TGTGCCAGCAGTTCCCTAGCGGACCCAGATACGCAGTATTTT. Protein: CASSSLADPDTQYF.

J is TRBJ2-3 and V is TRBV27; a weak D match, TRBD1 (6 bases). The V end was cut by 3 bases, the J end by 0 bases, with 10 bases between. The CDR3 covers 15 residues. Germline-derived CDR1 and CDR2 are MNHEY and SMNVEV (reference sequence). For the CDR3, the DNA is TGTGCCAGCAGTTTCGGACAGACGAGCACAGATACGCAGTATTTT. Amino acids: CASSFGQTSTDTQYF.

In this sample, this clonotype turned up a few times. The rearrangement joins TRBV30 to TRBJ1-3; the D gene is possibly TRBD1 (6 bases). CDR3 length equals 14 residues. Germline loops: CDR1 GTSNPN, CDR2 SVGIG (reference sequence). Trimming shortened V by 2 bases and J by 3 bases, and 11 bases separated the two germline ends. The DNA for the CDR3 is TGTGCCTGGAGTCTCGGACAGTTTGGAAACACCATATATTTT. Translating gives CAWSLGQFGNTIYF.

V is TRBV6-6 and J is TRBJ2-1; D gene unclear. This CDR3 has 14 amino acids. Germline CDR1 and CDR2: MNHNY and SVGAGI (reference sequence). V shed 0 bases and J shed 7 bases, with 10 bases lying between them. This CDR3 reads CASSYSYVPNEQFF. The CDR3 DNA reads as TGTGCCAGCAGTTACTCGTATGTGCCTAATGAGCAGTTCTTC.